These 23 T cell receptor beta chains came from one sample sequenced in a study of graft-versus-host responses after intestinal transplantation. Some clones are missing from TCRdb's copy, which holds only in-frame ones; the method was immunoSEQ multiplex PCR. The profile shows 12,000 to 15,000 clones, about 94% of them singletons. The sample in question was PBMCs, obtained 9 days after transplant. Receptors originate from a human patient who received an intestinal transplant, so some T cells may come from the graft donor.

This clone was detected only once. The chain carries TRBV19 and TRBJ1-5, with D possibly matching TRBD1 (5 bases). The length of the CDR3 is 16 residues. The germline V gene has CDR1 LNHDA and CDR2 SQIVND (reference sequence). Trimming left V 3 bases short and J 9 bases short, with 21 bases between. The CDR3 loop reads CASSMHGDRFPWPQHF. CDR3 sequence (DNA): TGTGCCAGTAGTATGCATGGGGACCGGTTCCCTTGGCCCCAGCATTTT.

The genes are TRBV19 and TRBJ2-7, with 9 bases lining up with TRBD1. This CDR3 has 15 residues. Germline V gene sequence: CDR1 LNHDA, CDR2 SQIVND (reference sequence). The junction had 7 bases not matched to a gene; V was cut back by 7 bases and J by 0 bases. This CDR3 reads CASTPGTGSSYEQYF. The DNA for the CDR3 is TGTGCCAGTACCCCAGGGACAGGGAGCTCCTACGAGCAGTACTTC.

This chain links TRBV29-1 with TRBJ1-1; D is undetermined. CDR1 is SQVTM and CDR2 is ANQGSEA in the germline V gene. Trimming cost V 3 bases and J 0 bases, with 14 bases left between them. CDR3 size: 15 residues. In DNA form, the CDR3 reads TGCAGCGTTGATGGTCAGACCTTCATGAACACTGAAGCTTTCTTT. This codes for CSVDGQTFMNTEAFF.

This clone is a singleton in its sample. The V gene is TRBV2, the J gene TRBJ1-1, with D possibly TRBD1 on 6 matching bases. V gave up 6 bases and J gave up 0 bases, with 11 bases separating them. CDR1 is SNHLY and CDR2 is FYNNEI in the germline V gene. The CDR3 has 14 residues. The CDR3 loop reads CASRATGLNTEAFF. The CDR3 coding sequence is TGTGCCAGCAGAGCGACAGGCTTGAACACTGAAGCTTTCTTT.

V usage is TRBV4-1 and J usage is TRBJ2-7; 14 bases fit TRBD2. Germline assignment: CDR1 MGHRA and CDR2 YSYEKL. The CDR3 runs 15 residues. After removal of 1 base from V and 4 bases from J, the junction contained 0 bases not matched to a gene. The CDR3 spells CASSQGLAGGYEQYF. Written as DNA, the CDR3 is TGCGCCAGCAGCCAAGGACTAGCGGGAGGGTACGAGCAGTACTTC.

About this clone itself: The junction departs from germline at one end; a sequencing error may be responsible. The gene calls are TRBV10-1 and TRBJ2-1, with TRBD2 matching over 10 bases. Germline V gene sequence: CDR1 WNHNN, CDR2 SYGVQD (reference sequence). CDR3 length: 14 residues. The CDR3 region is CASTEREGWSEQFF. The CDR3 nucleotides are TGCGCCAGCACTGAGCGGGAGGGATGGTCGGAGCAGTTCTTC.

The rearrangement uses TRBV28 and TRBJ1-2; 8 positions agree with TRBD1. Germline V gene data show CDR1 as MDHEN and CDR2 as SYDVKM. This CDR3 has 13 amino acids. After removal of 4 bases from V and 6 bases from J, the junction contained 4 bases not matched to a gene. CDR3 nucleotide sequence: TGTGCCAGCAGTTCCAGGGGGCAAAATGGCTACACCTTC. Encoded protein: CASSSRGQNGYTF.

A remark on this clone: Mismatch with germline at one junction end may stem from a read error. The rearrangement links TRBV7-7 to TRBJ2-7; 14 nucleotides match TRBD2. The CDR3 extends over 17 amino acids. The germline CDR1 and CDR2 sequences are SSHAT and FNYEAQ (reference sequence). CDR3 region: CASSLEPGLAGVNEQYF. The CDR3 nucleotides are TGTGCTAGCAGCTTAGAACCGGGACTAGCGGGAGTCAACGAGCAGTACTTC.

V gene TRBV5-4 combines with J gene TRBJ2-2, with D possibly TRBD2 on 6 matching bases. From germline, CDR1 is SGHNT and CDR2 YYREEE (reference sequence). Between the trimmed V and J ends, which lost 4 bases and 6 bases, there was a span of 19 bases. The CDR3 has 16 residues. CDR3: CASSTRDWAASGELFF. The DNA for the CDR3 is TGTGCCAGCAGCACACGGGACTGGGCGGCTTCCGGGGAGCTGTTTTTT.

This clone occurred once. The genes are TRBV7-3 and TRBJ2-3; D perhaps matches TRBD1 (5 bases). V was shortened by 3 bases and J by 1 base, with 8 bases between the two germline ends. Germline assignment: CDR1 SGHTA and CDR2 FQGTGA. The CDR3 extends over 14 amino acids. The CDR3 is CASSLVGGTDTQYF. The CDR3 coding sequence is TGTGCCAGCAGCTTGGTAGGGGGCACAGATACGCAGTATTTT.

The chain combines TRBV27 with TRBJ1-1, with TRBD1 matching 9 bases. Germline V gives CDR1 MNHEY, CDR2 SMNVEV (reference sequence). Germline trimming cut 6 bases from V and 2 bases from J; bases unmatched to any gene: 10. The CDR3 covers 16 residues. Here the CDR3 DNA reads TGTGCCAGCAGCATTATCTCGGGACAGGGCAACACTGAAGCTTTCTTT. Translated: CASSIISGQGNTEAFF.

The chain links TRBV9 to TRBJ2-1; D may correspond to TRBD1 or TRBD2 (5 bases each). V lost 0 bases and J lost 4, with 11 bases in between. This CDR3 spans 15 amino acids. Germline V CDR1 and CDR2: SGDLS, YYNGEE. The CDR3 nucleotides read TGTGCCAGCAGCGTAGTGGGGGACCCATACAATGAGCAGTTCTTC. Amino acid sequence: CASSVVGDPYNEQFF.

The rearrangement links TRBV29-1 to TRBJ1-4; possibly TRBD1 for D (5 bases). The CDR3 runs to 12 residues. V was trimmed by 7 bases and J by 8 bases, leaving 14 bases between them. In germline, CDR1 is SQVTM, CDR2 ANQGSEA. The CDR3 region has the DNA TGCAGCGGGGTCGTTGGGGGGGAAAAACTGTTTTTT. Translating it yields CSGVVGGEKLFF.

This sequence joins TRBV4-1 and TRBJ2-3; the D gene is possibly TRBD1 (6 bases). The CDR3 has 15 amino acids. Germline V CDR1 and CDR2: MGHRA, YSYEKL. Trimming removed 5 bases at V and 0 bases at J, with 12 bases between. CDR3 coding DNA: TGCGCCAGCAGCGACAGGTCATCTAGCACAGATACGCAGTATTTT. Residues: CASSDRSSSTDTQYF.

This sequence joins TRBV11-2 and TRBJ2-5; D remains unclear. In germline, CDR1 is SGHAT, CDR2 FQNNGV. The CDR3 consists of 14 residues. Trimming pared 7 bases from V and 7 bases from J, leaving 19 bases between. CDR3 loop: CASTPLPQSGTQYF. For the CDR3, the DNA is TGTGCCAGCACCCCACTTCCCCAGTCCGGGACCCAGTACTTC. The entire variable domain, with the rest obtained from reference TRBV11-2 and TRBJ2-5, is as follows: EAGVAQSPRYKIIEKRQSVAFWCNPISGHATLYWYQQILGQGPKLLIQFQNNGVVDDSQLPKDRFSAERLKGVDSTLKIQPAKLEDSAVYLCASTPLPQSGTQYFGPGTRLLVL.

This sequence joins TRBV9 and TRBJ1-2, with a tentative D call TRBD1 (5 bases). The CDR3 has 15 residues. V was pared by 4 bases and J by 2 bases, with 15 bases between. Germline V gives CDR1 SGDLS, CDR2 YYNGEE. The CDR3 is CASSPGRLYNYGYTF. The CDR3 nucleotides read TGTGCCAGCAGCCCAGGGCGGCTATACAACTATGGCTACACCTTC.

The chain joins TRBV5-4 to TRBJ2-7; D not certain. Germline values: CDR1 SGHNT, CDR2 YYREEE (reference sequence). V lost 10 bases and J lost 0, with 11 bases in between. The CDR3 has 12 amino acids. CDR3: CAGSDASYEQYF. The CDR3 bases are TGTGCCGGATCAGACGCCTCCTACGAGCAGTACTTC.

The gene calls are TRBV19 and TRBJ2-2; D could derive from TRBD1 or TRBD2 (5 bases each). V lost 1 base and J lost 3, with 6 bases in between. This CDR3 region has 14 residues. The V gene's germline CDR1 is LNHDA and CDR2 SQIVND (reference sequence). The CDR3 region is CASSIVGDTGELFF. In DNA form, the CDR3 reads TGTGCCAGTAGTATAGTGGGGGACACCGGGGAGCTGTTTTTT.

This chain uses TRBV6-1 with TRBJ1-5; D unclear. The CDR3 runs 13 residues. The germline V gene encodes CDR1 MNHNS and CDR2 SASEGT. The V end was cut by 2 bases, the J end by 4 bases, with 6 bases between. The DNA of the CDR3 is TGTGCCAGCAGTGAATCGGGGAATCAGCCCCAGCATTTT. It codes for CASSESGNQPQHF.

This chain's CDR3 is CASSIDLTGQIGYGYTF. CDR3 nucleotides: TGTGCCAGTAGTATAGATCTAACAGGACAAATCGGGTATGGCTACACCTTC. This chain uses TRBV19 with TRBJ1-2; D possibly corresponds to TRBD1 (5 bases). Germline CDR1 is LNHDA and CDR2 is SQIVND (reference sequence). The CDR3 extends over 17 amino acids. Between the trimmed V and J ends, which lost 0 bases and 5 bases, there was a span of 19 bases.

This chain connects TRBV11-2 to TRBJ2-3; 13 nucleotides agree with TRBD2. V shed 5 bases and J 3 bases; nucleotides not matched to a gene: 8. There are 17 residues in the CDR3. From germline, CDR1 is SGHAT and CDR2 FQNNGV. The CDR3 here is CASSQILAGGPTDTQYF. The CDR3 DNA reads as TGTGCCAGCAGCCAAATACTAGCGGGAGGGCCTACAGATACGCAGTATTTT.

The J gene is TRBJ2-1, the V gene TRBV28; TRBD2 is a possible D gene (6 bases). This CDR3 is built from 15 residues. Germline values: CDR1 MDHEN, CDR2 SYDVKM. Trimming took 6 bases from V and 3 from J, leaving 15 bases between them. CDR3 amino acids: CASSLTSGFYNEQFF. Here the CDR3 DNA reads TGTGCCAGCAGCCTGACGAGCGGGTTCTACAATGAGCAGTTCTTC.

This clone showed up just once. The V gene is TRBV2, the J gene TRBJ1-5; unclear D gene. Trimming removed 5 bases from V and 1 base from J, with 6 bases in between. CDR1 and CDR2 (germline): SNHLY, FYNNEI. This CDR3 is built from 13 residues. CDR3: CASSRDSNQPQHF. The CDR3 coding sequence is TGTGCCAGCAGTCGTGACAGCAATCAGCCCCAGCATTTT.